This T cell receptor (beta chain) comes out of a study of cytomegalovirus exposure and HLA in healthy donors. Measured with immunoSEQ multiplex PCR; TCRdb has only the in-frame clones, and not every one. The repertoire includes roughly 300,000 clones, roughly 85% of them detected once, and 0.84% sits in the top ten. Material for sequencing was PBMCs. This receptor was identified in a woman in her late teens or twenties in good health and CMV-seronegative.

The CDR3 DNA sequence: TGCGCCAGCAGCGCGGGACTAGCCTACGAGCAGTACTTC. Translating it yields CASSAGLAYEQYF. The chain has TRBV5-1 and TRBJ2-7; 8 bases fit TRBD2. With V trimmed by 4 bases and J by 2 bases, 2 bases remained unmatched. CDR1 and CDR2 (germline): SGHRS, YFSETQ. This CDR3 has 13 residues.